The 10 T cell receptor beta chains below were found in one sample sequenced in a study of post-analysis software for immune sequencing data. No antigen is known for these receptors. General study findings and limits: Relative to controls, patients had about five TRBV segments at higher frequency, with TRBV5-6, TRBV5-1 and TRBV20-1 among these.

Unique molecular identifiers had been added to the TCR beta cDNA libraries. TCRdb redid the calling of the PCR reads with MiXCR, one entry per CDR3 protein. The sample lists hundreds of thousands of distinct CDR3 sequences; 25% to 30% were seen once. The sequencing input was blood. Receptors originate from a girl between 10 and 17 years old with multiple sclerosis.

There are a few counts of this clonotype. V is TRBV6-1 and J is TRBJ2-1; 11 bases map to TRBD1. This CDR3 is 15 amino acids long. After removal of 4 bases from V and 8 bases from J, the junction contained 7 bases not matched to a gene. The germline CDR1 and CDR2 sequences are MNHNS and SASEGT. CDR3 coding DNA: TGTGCCAGCAGTGTCCGGGACAGGGGGATCGATGAGCAGTTCTTC. The encoded protein is CASSVRDRGIDEQFF.

This clonotype was counted a single time. The chain recombines TRBV15 with TRBJ2-2; D gene ambiguous. CDR1 is LNHNV, CDR2 YYDKDF, per germline (reference sequence). Deletions cut 3 bases from V and 4 bases from J, with 3 bases between. The CDR3 length is 12 residues. The CDR3 sequence is CATSSTTGELFF. The DNA of the CDR3 is TGTGCCACCAGCAGTACCACCGGGGAGCTGTTTTTT.

There are a few counts of this clonotype. V gene TRBV2 combines with J gene TRBJ2-1; unclear D gene. The germline V gene encodes CDR1 SNHLY and CDR2 FYNNEI. V lost 1 base to trimming and J lost 3 bases, with 7 bases between them. This CDR3 contains 14 residues. The DNA for the CDR3 is TGTGCCAGCAGTGAAGGGGGTATCTACAATGAGCAGTTCTTC. Translation gives CASSEGGIYNEQFF. Combining the CDR3 with reference TRBV2 and TRBJ2-1 gives the whole variable domain EPEVTQTPSHQVTQMGQEVILRCVPISNHLYFYWYRQILGQKVEFLVSFYNNEISEKSEIFDDQFSVERPDGSNFTLKIRSTKLEDSAMYFCASSEGGIYNEQFFGPGTRLTVL.

The chain uses TRBV2 and TRBJ2-7; TRBD2 is a possible D gene (6 bases). Gene TRBJ2-5 matches the end of the DNA better, so the J call may be wrong. Per the germline V gene, CDR1 is SNHLY and CDR2 is FYNNEI. This CDR3 has 15 amino acids. The CDR3 DNA follows: TGTGCCAGCAGTGAAGCGCAGTTCCCGCGGGGGACCCAGTACTTC. Translated, it gives CASSEAQFPRGTQYF.

This clonotype was seen more than once but under ten times. The chain joins TRBV6-6 to TRBJ2-6, with D possibly being TRBD1 or TRBD2 (5 bases each). The germline V gene has CDR1 MNHNY and CDR2 SVGAGI (reference sequence). Between the trimmed V and J ends, which lost 7 bases and 1 base, there was a span of 14 bases. The CDR3 runs 16 residues. The CDR3 here is CASIPRGESGANVLTF. The DNA for the CDR3 is TGTGCCAGCATCCCGAGAGGGGAATCTGGGGCCAACGTCCTGACTTTC.

V usage is TRBV20-1 and J usage is TRBJ2-3, with 7 bases that match TRBD2. Trimming removed 5 bases from V and 5 bases from J; junction bases left unmatched: 13. Germline V gene lookup returns CDR1 DFQATT and CDR2 SNEGSKA (reference sequence). The CDR3 totals 15 residues. The CDR3 DNA reads TGCAGTGCTGTTCACCAAGCGGGGACGGTAGATACGCAGTATTTT. This encodes CSAVHQAGTVDTQYF.

About this clonotype: With a much larger clone just one base away, this may be a read error. The gene calls are TRBV7-2 and TRBJ1-2; 9 bases line up with TRBD1. This CDR3 comprises 16 residues. Germline trimming cut 0 bases from V and 7 bases from J; bases unmatched to any gene: 9. Germline CDR1 reads SGHTA; CDR2 reads FQGNSA. Written as DNA, the CDR3 is TGTGCCAGCAGCTTAGCAGGGGCCGGGACAGGGAGTGGCTACACCTTC. Translating it yields CASSLAGAGTGSGYTF.

This clonotype was recorded a few times. The rearrangement uses TRBV6-1 and TRBJ1-1, with D tentatively TRBD1 (6 bases). This CDR3 contains 18 residues. Germline-derived CDR1 and CDR2 are MNHNS and SASEGT. Trimming cost V 6 bases and J 3 bases, with 26 bases left between them. CDR3 region: CASRQLSRAGAWDTEAFF. The DNA for the CDR3 is TGTGCCAGCAGGCAGCTTTCCAGGGCAGGGGCATGGGACACTGAAGCTTTCTTT.

The chain carries TRBV14 and TRBJ2-1, with TRBD2 matching over 8 bases. CDR3 length: 15 residues. The germline gives CDR1 SGHDN, CDR2 FVKESK. Trimming cost V 3 bases and J 10 bases; bases outside gene matches: 11. CDR3 loop: CASSHVMGGGREQFF. As DNA, the CDR3 is TGTGCCAGCAGCCACGTCATGGGCGGGGGGCGGGAGCAGTTCTTC.

The rearrangement links TRBV20-1 to TRBJ2-3; D might be TRBD2 (5 bases). The CDR3 is 17 amino acids. The V end lost 2 bases, the J end lost 0 bases, and 18 bases lay between the germline ends. Germline V gene lookup returns CDR1 DFQATT and CDR2 SNEGSKA (reference sequence). The CDR3 reads CSARYPTRLASTDTQYF. DNA for the CDR3: TGCAGTGCTAGATACCCTACTAGGTTGGCAAGCACAGATACGCAGTATTTT.